The next 26 T cell receptor beta chains were all read from a single sample in a study of blood T cell repertoires in COVID-19. Clones were read by immunoSEQ multiplex PCR, and TCRdb kept only the in-frame ones, dropping some. Of roughly 250,000 clones listed, 70% to 90% are singletons. The sample consisted of peripheral blood. The receptors originated from a man in his forties with acute or convalescent COVID-19.

In DNA, the CDR3 is TGTGCCAGCAGCGTAGGAGAGACTAGCGTCTACGAGCAGTACTTC. Translation: CASSVGETSVYEQYF. This chain uses TRBV9 with TRBJ2-7; 8 nucleotides line up with TRBD2. Germline-derived CDR1 and CDR2 are SGDLS and YYNGEE. There are 15 residues in the CDR3. V lost 0 bases, J lost 3 bases, and 5 bases stayed unmatched.

V and J are TRBV24-1 and TRBJ2-1, with TRBD1 matching over 7 bases. With V trimmed by 4 bases and J by 6 bases, 8 bases remained unmatched. The CDR3 runs to 15 residues. Looked up from germline, CDR1 is KGHDR and CDR2 is SFDVKD. CDR3 amino acids: CATSESGTVSNEQFF. The CDR3, as DNA: TGTGCCACCAGTGAATCCGGGACAGTAAGCAATGAGCAGTTCTTC.

This clone was detected many times. The chain joins TRBV19 to TRBJ1-5, with 8 bases that match TRBD1. The CDR3 is made up of 15 amino acids. Germline values: CDR1 LNHDA, CDR2 SQIVND (reference sequence). V lost 3 bases to trimming and J lost 7 bases; unmatched junction nucleotides: 8. The CDR3 region has the DNA TGTGCCAGTAGTATGGGGACAGGTCTAACGCAGCCCCAGCATTTT. Translated: CASSMGTGLTQPQHF.

The chain has TRBV7-9 and TRBJ2-1, with D possibly TRBD1 on 5 matching bases. Deletions cut 5 bases from V and 1 base from J, with 15 bases between. CDR1 is SEHNR and CDR2 is FQNEAQ in the germline V gene (reference sequence). This CDR3 has 16 residues. CDR3 DNA: TGTGCCAGCAGCCCTAGACAGATTCTATCCTACAATGAGCAGTTCTTC. Translated: CASSPRQILSYNEQFF.

This rearrangement joins TRBV29-1 to TRBJ1-1, with a tentative D call TRBD1 (5 bases). The CDR3 consists of 13 residues. Germline V gene data show CDR1 as SQVTM and CDR2 as ANQGSEA. Trimming stripped 6 bases from V and 1 base from J, with 12 bases between. The CDR3 region has the DNA TGCAGCGTCCTATGGCAGGGGAACACTGAAGCTTTCTTT. Translating it yields CSVLWQGNTEAFF.

The chain recombines TRBV5-6 with TRBJ2-3; D is undetermined. Trimming took off 4 bases at V and 6 bases at J, with 12 bases between the two ends. The V gene's germline CDR1 is SGHDT and CDR2 YYEEEE. The CDR3 contains 13 residues. The CDR3 DNA is TGTGCCAGCAGCCCATACAGTGTGGATACGCAGTATTTT. Translation: CASSPYSVDTQYF.

This chain joins TRBV3-1 (or the pseudogene TRBV3-2) and TRBJ1-3; D is undetermined. The CDR3 extends over 15 amino acids. The V gene's germline CDR1 is LGHDT and CDR2 YNNKEL (reference sequence). V dropped 3 bases and J dropped 0 bases, with 9 bases sitting between them. CDR3 residues: CASSQLPSSGNTIYF. For the CDR3, the DNA is TGTGCCAGCAGCCAGTTACCGAGCTCTGGAAACACCATATATTTT.

The chain combines TRBV3-1 (or the pseudogene TRBV3-2) with TRBJ1-1; 8 positions match TRBD1. The V and J ends lost 5 bases and 6 bases, in that order; junction bases with no gene match: 8. The CDR3 covers 14 residues. Germline values: CDR1 LGHDT, CDR2 YNNKEL (reference sequence). DNA of the CDR3: TGTGCCAGCAGCAGGACAGGGCAGGACGCTGAAGCTTTCTTT. It specifies CASSRTGQDAEAFF.

Only one count was recorded for this clone. The rearrangement uses TRBV2 and TRBJ2-7; D might be TRBD2 (5 bases). Between the trimmed V and J ends, which lost 7 bases and 6 bases, there was a span of 13 bases. The V gene's germline CDR1 is SNHLY and CDR2 FYNNEI. The CDR3 contains 12 residues. The CDR3 DNA follows: TGTGCCAGCACCGTAGAGGCGGGCGAGCAGTACTTC. This translates into CASTVEAGEQYF.

This chain links TRBV7-8 with TRBJ1-5; the D gene is possibly TRBD1 (5 bases). Germline V CDR1 and CDR2: SGHVS, FQNEAQ. V shed 5 bases and J shed 4 bases, with 15 bases lying between them. The length of the CDR3 is 15 residues. The CDR3 loop is CASSPGGGWNQPQHF. CDR3 bases: TGTGCCAGCAGCCCGGGCGGGGGTTGGAATCAGCCCCAGCATTTT.

This chain uses TRBV6-6 with TRBJ2-3, with 13 bases fitting TRBD2. The CDR3 totals 18 residues. Per the germline V gene, CDR1 is MNHNY and CDR2 is SVGAGI (reference sequence). V dropped 5 bases and J dropped 3; count of bases not matched to a gene: 11. This CDR3 is CASSLRTSGGPGTDTQYF. The DNA of the CDR3 is TGTGCCAGCAGTCTCCGGACTAGCGGGGGCCCCGGGACAGATACGCAGTATTTT.

The chain uses TRBV7-3 and TRBJ1-1; D is unresolved. CDR3 size: 14 residues. The V end was cut by 5 bases, the J end by 6 bases, with 16 bases between. Germline assignment: CDR1 SGHTA and CDR2 FQGTGA. This CDR3 is CASSRGQTAPEAFF. The CDR3 DNA reads TGTGCCAGCAGCCGAGGGCAGACTGCCCCTGAAGCTTTCTTT.

The chain links TRBV25-1 to TRBJ1-2, with 9 positions matching TRBD1. Germline V gene data show CDR1 as MGHDK and CDR2 as SYGVNS. The V gene end was trimmed by 6 bases and the J gene end by 1 base; junction bases not matched to a gene: 6. This CDR3 has 15 residues. The CDR3 DNA follows: TGTGCCAGCAGGGCACAGGGGGCGGGTAACTATGGCTACACCTTC. This gives the protein CASRAQGAGNYGYTF.

The chain joins TRBV13 to TRBJ2-1; 7 positions match TRBD2. V lost 1 base to trimming and J lost 3 bases; unmatched junction nucleotides: 9. The CDR3 is made up of 17 amino acids. Germline lookup yields CDR1 PRHDT and CDR2 FYEKMQ (reference sequence). Written as DNA, the CDR3 is TGTGCCAGCAGCTTAGTCCCCATCGGCGGGGGCTACAATGAGCAGTTCTTC. Amino acid sequence: CASSLVPIGGGYNEQFF.

The chain has TRBV7-3 and TRBJ2-2; 11 bases map to TRBD1. The length of the CDR3 is 16 residues. Losses at the gene ends were 5 bases for V and 2 bases for J; bases not matched to a gene: 4. In germline, CDR1 is SGHTA, CDR2 FQGTGA. This CDR3 reads CASSPWTGGNTGELFF. As DNA, the CDR3 is TGTGCCAGCAGCCCCTGGACAGGGGGCAACACCGGGGAGCTGTTTTTT.

V usage is TRBV7-2 and J usage is TRBJ1-2; no firm D call. The V and J ends lost 4 bases and 3 bases respectively, with 12 bases between them. CDR3 length: 14 amino acids. CDR1 and CDR2 from the germline V gene are SGHTA and FQGNSA. The CDR3 is CASSSTSPYYGYTF. DNA of the CDR3: TGTGCCAGCAGCTCGACAAGCCCTTACTATGGCTACACCTTC.

The chain recombines TRBV6-5 with TRBJ1-6, with no clear D. Trimming cost V 5 bases and J 7 bases, with 9 bases left between them. There are 13 residues in the CDR3. Per germline, CDR1 MNHEY and CDR2 SVGAGI. The CDR3 bases are TGTGCCAGCAGTACAGAGGGAAATTCACCCCTCCACTTT. Protein product: CASSTEGNSPLHF.

The chain employs TRBV7-9 and TRBJ1-1; tentatively, D is TRBD1 (6 bases). CDR3 length: 16 amino acids. The V end was cut by 5 bases, the J end by 0 bases, with 16 bases between. Germline CDR1 reads SEHNR; CDR2 reads FQNEAQ (reference sequence). In DNA, the CDR3 is TGTGCCAGCAGCCTATCCCCAGGGGCCATGAACACTGAAGCTTTCTTT. Translated, it gives CASSLSPGAMNTEAFF.

This chain connects TRBV9 to TRBJ1-6, with D possibly matching TRBD1 (5 bases). Germline-derived CDR1 and CDR2 are SGDLS and YYNGEE. This CDR3 spans 13 amino acids. The V end was cut by 0 bases, the J end by 10 bases, with 8 bases between. The CDR3 region has the DNA TGTGCCAGCAGCGTAGATCAGGGCTCACCCCTCCACTTT. It yields the protein CASSVDQGSPLHF. The full variable domain, completed using reference TRBV9 and TRBJ1-6, is DSGVTQTPKHLITATGQRVTLRCSPRSGDLSVYWYQQSLDQGLQFLIQYYNGEERAKGNILERFSAQQFPDLHSELNLSSLELGDSALYFCASSVDQGSPLHFGNGTRLTVT.

V gene TRBV29-1 combines with J gene TRBJ1-2, with a tentative D call TRBD1 (5 bases). Trimming took off 0 bases at V and 7 bases at J, with 15 bases between the two ends. The CDR3 has 14 amino acids. The germline CDR1 and CDR2 sequences are SQVTM and ANQGSEA. CDR3 sequence reads: CSVEDRRQFGGYTF. The CDR3 DNA follows: TGCAGCGTTGAAGATCGAAGACAGTTTGGTGGCTACACCTTC. Complete variable domain (other parts from reference TRBV29-1 and TRBJ1-2): SAVISQKPSRDICQRGTSLTIQCQVDSQVTMMFWYRQQPGQSLTLIATANQGSEATYESGFVIDKFPISRPNLTFSTLTVSNMSPEDSSIYLCSVEDRRQFGGYTFGSGTRLTVV.

This chain uses TRBV5-6 with TRBJ2-7; 7 bases fit TRBD1. V shed 5 bases and J 2 bases; nucleotides not matched to a gene: 1. The CDR3 has 12 residues. Germline V gene sequence: CDR1 SGHDT, CDR2 YYEEEE. The CDR3 DNA is TGTGCCAGCAGTGGGACAGCCTACGAGCAGTACTTC. Translation: CASSGTAYEQYF.

This chain joins TRBV18 and TRBJ1-6, with 7 bases aligning to TRBD1. J lost 2 bases, V lost 4 bases, and 2 bases had no gene match. There are 15 residues in the CDR3. Germline-derived CDR1 and CDR2 are KGHSH and LQKENI. Here the CDR3 DNA reads TGTGCCAGCTCACTGGACAGGCCCTATAATTCACCCCTCCACTTT. It specifies CASSLDRPYNSPLHF. The entire variable domain, with the rest obtained from reference TRBV18 and TRBJ1-6, is as follows: NAGVMQNPRHLVRRRGQEARLRCSPMKGHSHVYWYRQLPEEGLKFMVYLQKENIIDESGMPKERFSAEFPKEGPSILRIQQVVRGDSAAYFCASSLDRPYNSPLHFGNGTRLTVT.

This chain links TRBV7-9 with TRBJ2-7; 8 nucleotides align to TRBD1. The length of the CDR3 is 15 residues. Germline loops: CDR1 SEHNR, CDR2 FQNEAQ (reference sequence). The J segment lost 0 bases and the V segment lost 5 bases, leaving 6 bases of the junction unmatched. The CDR3 nucleotides are TGTGCCAGCAGCCCCCGGGACAGGCCCTCCTACGAGCAGTACTTC. It specifies CASSPRDRPSYEQYF.

The gene calls are TRBV18 and TRBJ2-7; TRBD1 matches 7 bases. This CDR3 contains 14 residues. Germline values: CDR1 KGHSH, CDR2 LQKENI. Trimming cost V 3 bases and J 3 bases; bases outside gene matches: 5. The chain's CDR3 is CASSPPTGNYEQYF. For the CDR3, the DNA is TGTGCCAGCTCACCCCCGACAGGGAACTACGAGCAGTACTTC. The full variable domain, with the rest looked up from reference TRBV18 and TRBJ2-7, is NAGVMQNPRHLVRRRGQEARLRCSPMKGHSHVYWYRQLPEEGLKFMVYLQKENIIDESGMPKERFSAEFPKEGPSILRIQQVVRGDSAAYFCASSPPTGNYEQYFGPGTRLTVT.

The chain is built from TRBV19 and TRBJ1-1; D remains ambiguous. Trimming left V 7 bases short and J 0 bases short, with 12 bases between. Germline V gene sequence: CDR1 LNHDA, CDR2 SQIVND (reference sequence). There are 14 residues in the CDR3. CDR3 sequence reads: CASTLGGVNTEAFF. The DNA for the CDR3 is TGTGCCAGTACCCTGGGCGGGGTGAACACTGAAGCTTTCTTT.

The J gene is TRBJ1-4, the V gene TRBV29-1, with 10 positions matching TRBD1. V dropped 7 bases and J dropped 8; count of bases not matched to a gene: 7. The CDR3 length is 13 residues. The germline CDR1 and CDR2 sequences are SQVTM and ANQGSEA. The CDR3 loop is CSARQGAGEKLFF. CDR3 sequence (DNA): TGCAGCGCGCGACAGGGGGCAGGGGAAAAACTGTTTTTT. Full variable domain (missing parts from reference TRBV29-1 and TRBJ1-4): SAVISQKPSRDICQRGTSLTIQCQVDSQVTMMFWYRQQPGQSLTLIATANQGSEATYESGFVIDKFPISRPNLTFSTLTVSNMSPEDSSIYLCSARQGAGEKLFFGSGTQLSVL.